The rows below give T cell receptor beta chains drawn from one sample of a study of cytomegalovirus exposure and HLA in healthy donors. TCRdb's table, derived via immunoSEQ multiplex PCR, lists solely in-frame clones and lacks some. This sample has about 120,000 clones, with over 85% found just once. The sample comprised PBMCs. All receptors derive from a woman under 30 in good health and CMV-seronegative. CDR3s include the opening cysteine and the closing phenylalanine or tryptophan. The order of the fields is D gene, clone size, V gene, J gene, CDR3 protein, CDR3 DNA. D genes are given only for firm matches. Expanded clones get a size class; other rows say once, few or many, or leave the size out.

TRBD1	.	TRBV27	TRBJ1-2	CASTTLHYGTGEKSYGYTF	TGTGCCAGCACGACACTCCACTACGGGACAGGGGAGAAGAGCTATGGCTACACCTTC
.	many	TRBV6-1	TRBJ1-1	CASSEAEENTEAFF	TGTGCCAGCAGTGAGGCAGAAGAGAACACTGAAGCTTTCTTT
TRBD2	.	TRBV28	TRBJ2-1	CASSSPRGRTYNEQFF	TGTGCCAGCTCTTCTCCCCGCGGGAGAACCTACAATGAGCAGTTCTTC
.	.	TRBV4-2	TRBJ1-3	CASSPRQGNVGNTIYF	TGTGCCAGCAGCCCGCGGCAGGGGAATGTTGGAAACACCATATATTTT
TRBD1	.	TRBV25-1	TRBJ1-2	CASPMGQTSDYGYTF	TGTGCCAGTCCGATGGGACAGACGTCGGACTATGGCTACACCTTC
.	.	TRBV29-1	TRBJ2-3	CSVELAGQNTDTQYF	TGCAGCGTTGAATTAGCGGGACAGAACACAGATACGCAGTATTTT
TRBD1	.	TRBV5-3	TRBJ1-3	CARSPGQVFRNTIYF	TGTGCCAGAAGTCCGGGACAGGTCTTTAGAAACACCATATATTTT
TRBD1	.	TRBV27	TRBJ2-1	CATQRDRGRGRSYNEQFF	TGTGCCACCCAGCGGGACAGGGGGCGAGGTCGATCCTACAATGAGCAGTTCTTC
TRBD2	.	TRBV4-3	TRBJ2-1	CASSQVKGTRGNEQFF	TGCGCCAGCAGCCAGGTTAAGGGGACTAGGGGGAATGAGCAGTTCTTC
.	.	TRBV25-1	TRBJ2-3	CASSPVMVDTQYF	TGTGCCAGCAGTCCGGTAATGGTGGATACGCAGTATTTT
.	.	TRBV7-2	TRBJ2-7	CASSLQGGEQYF	TGTGCCAGCAGCTTACAGGGCGGCGAGCAGTACTTC
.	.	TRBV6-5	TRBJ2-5	CASSYDGYGETQYF	TGTGCCAGCAGTTACGATGGGTACGGGGAGACCCAGTACTTC
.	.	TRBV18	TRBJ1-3	CASSPLQSSTASGNTIYF	TGTGCCAGCTCACCTCTTCAGTCCAGTACAGCCTCTGGAAACACCATATATTTT
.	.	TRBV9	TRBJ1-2	CASSVDAGAYGYTF	TGTGCCAGCAGCGTAGACGCGGGGGCCTATGGCTACACCTTC
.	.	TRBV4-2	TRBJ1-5	CASSRGSNQPQHF	TGTGCCAGCAGCCGTGGGAGTAATCAGCCCCAGCATTTT
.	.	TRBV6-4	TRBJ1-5	CASSETGGEGQPQHF	TGTGCCAGCAGTGAAACCGGGGGGGAGGGTCAGCCCCAGCATTTT
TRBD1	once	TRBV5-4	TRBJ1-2	CASSSTGGNYGYTF	TGTGCCAGCAGCTCTACAGGGGGAAACTATGGCTACACCTTC
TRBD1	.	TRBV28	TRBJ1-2	CASKTIGTGGIGNYGYTF	TGTGCCAGCAAAACCATAGGGACAGGGGGCATTGGGAACTATGGCTACACCTTC
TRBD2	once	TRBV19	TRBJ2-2	CASSIAAGVAGELFF	TGTGCCAGTAGTATAGCAGCGGGGGTCGCCGGGGAGCTGTTTTTT
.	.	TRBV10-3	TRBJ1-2	CAISDYRRRPNYGYTF	TGTGCCATCAGTGATTACCGGCGGAGACCCAACTATGGCTACACCTTC
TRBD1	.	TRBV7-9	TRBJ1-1	CASRGPAGSEGADTEAFF	TGTGCCAGCAGGGGCCCGGCCGGGTCGGAGGGGGCCGACACTGAAGCTTTCTTT
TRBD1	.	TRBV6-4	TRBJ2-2	CASSRGQASPGELFF	TGTGCCAGCAGTAGGGGACAGGCTTCACCCGGGGAGCTGTTTTTT
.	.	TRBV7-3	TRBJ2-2	CASSFQGLGTGELFF	TGTGCCAGCAGCTTTCAGGGGCTAGGAACCGGGGAGCTGTTTTTT
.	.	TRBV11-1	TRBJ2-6	CASSLTRSGANVLTF	TGTGCCAGCAGCCTCACTAGGTCGGGGGCCAACGTCCTGACTTTC
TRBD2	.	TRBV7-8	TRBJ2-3	CASSLASRTSGTDTQYF	TGTGCCAGCAGCTTAGCGTCCCGGACTAGCGGCACAGATACGCAGTATTTT
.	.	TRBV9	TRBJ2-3	CASSTYPDTQYF	TGTGCCAGCAGCACTTACCCCGATACGCAGTATTTT
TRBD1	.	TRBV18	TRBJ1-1	CASSRGQGDTEAFF	TGTGCCAGCTCACGGGGACAGGGGGACACTGAAGCTTTCTTT
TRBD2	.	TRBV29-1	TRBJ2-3	CSVVGLAGVGAQYF	TGCAGCGTCGTGGGACTAGCGGGAGTGGGGGCGCAGTATTTT
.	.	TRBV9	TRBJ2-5	CASNRGAVGTQYF	TGTGCCAGCAACCGTGGGGCTGTGGGGACCCAGTACTTC
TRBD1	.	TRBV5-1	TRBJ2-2	CASSLPGQGATGELFF	TGCGCCAGCAGCTTACCGGGACAGGGGGCAACCGGGGAGCTGTTTTTT
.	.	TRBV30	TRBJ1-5	CAWSAGHSNQPQHF	TGTGCCTGGAGTGCAGGGCATAGCAATCAGCCCCAGCATTTT
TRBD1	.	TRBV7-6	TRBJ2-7	CASSLAYRGRSSYEQYF	TGTGCCAGCAGCTTGGCATACAGGGGGAGGAGCTCCTACGAGCAGTACTTC
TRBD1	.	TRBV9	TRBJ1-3	CASGDRGGNTIYF	TGTGCCAGCGGGGACAGGGGTGGAAACACCATATATTTT
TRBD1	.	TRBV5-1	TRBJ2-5	CASGAGGQETQYF	TGCGCCAGCGGAGCAGGGGGACAAGAGACCCAGTACTTC
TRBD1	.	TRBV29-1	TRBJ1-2	CSVAGGRTGRNYGYTF	TGCAGCGTCGCAGGGGGGAGGACTGGTAGGAACTATGGCTACACCTTC
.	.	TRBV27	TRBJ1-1	CASSLGRDTEAFF	TGTGCCAGCAGTTTGGGCAGGGACACTGAAGCTTTCTTT
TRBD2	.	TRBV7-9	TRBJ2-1	CASSIRLAGVHEQFF	TGTGCCAGCAGCATAAGACTAGCGGGAGTCCATGAGCAGTTCTTC
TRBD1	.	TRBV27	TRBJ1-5	CASSLLGTGGNQPQHF	TGTGCCAGCAGCCTCCTTGGGACAGGCGGCAATCAGCCCCAGCATTTT
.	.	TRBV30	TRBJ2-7	CAWSVLGSGEQYF	TGTGCCTGGAGTGTACTCGGGTCGGGCGAGCAGTACTTC
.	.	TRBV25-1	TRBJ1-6	CASSRDLNSPLHF	TGTGCCAGCAGCCGGGATTTAAATTCACCCCTCCACTTT